Following are 27 T cell receptor beta chains from one sample sequenced in a study of T cells after somatic rescue of genetic block. The protocol was immunoSEQ multiplex PCR, while the TCRdb copy is restricted to in-frame clones and leaves out a portion. The sample yields roughly 70,000 clones, about 91% seen once. Sequenced: peripheral blood mononuclear cells (PBMCs). The receptors shown here come from a man aged 35-49 years.

The chain's CDR3 is CASSVVFLGGEAIQYF. The CDR3 bases are TGTGCCAGCAGCGTAGTATTTTTGGGGGGAGAAGCCATTCAGTACTTC. V gene TRBV9 combines with J gene TRBJ2-4; D is possibly TRBD2 (6 bases). The CDR3 has 16 residues. CDR1 and CDR2 (germline): SGDLS, YYNGEE. The V gene lost 0 bases and the J gene lost 9 bases, with 19 bases spanning the gap.

This chain connects TRBV4-1 to TRBJ2-1; the match to TRBD2 covers 7 bases. The length of the CDR3 is 14 residues. The trim removed 3 bases at V and 8 bases at J, leaving 7 bases unmatched. The germline V gene encodes CDR1 MGHRA and CDR2 YSYEKL. The CDR3 DNA follows: TGCGCCAGCAGCCACCCAGTGGGGGGGTATGAGCAGTTCTTC. Protein sequence: CASSHPVGGYEQFF.

The V gene is TRBV7-6, the J gene TRBJ2-3, with D maybe TRBD2 (6 bases). Per germline, CDR1 SGHVS and CDR2 FNYEAQ. CDR3 length: 12 residues. Deletions cut 1 base from V and 8 bases from J, with 7 bases between. CDR3 in DNA: TGTGCCAGCAGCTTAGAGGGAGGTACGCAGTATTTT. Its protein product is CASSLEGGTQYF.

The J gene is TRBJ2-1, the V gene TRBV28, with 11 nucleotides matching TRBD2. V shed 4 bases, J shed 5 bases, and the junction held 7 bases outside the gene matches. The germline gives CDR1 MDHEN, CDR2 SYDVKM. CDR3 size: 16 residues. The DNA of the CDR3 is TGTGCCAGCAGTTCCCCGGGACTAGCGGATAACAATGAGCAGTTCTTC. Protein sequence: CASSSPGLADNNEQFF.

This clone was found once. The chain has TRBV11-1 and TRBJ2-7, with D perhaps matching TRBD1 (8 bases). Germline CDR1 SGHAT, CDR2 FQDESV (reference sequence). The CDR3 consists of 14 residues. V was clipped by 4 bases and J by 5 bases, with 15 bases between them. The CDR3 DNA reads as TGTGCCAGCAGCTCCGACAGGGGAGGGGACGAGCAGTACTTC. Protein sequence: CASSSDRGGDEQYF.

The CDR3 nucleotides are TGCGCCAGCAGCTTGCCCCCGGACGGGAGGTGGGAGCAGTACTTC. It translates to CASSLPPDGRWEQYF. J is TRBJ2-7 and V is TRBV5-1, with 7 bases that match TRBD2. Germline CDR1 is SGHRS and CDR2 is YFSETQ. The V gene end was trimmed by 1 base and the J gene end by 7 bases; junction bases not matched to a gene: 11. There are 15 residues in the CDR3.

The V call is TRBV30, the J call TRBJ1-4; D perhaps matches TRBD1 (5 bases). In germline, CDR1 is GTSNPN, CDR2 SVGIG (reference sequence). The V end was cut by 1 base, the J end by 5 bases, with 11 bases between. The CDR3 spans 14 residues. DNA for the CDR3: TGTGCCTGGAGTGGCGGGGCAGAGAATGAAAAACTGTTTTTT. Its translation: CAWSGGAENEKLFF.

The J gene is TRBJ1-5, the V gene TRBV7-2; no clear D. With 1 base removed from V and 2 bases from J, the gap between germline ends came to 9 bases. Germline-derived CDR1 and CDR2 are SGHTA and FQGNSA. The CDR3 extends over 15 amino acids. The CDR3 loop is CASSLGWQRNQPQHF. The CDR3 region has the DNA TGTGCCAGCAGCTTAGGTTGGCAGCGCAATCAGCCCCAGCATTTT.

The chain couples TRBV12-5 to TRBJ2-1, with 7 bases matching TRBD1. The CDR3 is 18 residues long. With 0 bases clipped from V and 5 bases from J, the junction kept 13 bases outside the gene matches. Germline V gene sequence: CDR1 LGHNT, CDR2 FRNRAP. The CDR3: CASGLVLGITGEDNEQFF. CDR3 bases: TGTGCTAGTGGTTTGGTACTTGGTATAACAGGGGAAGACAATGAGCAGTTCTTC.

This sequence joins TRBV11-2 and TRBJ1-1; TRBD1 agrees at 7 bases. CDR1 is SGHAT, CDR2 FQNNGV, per germline. V was clipped by 1 base and J by 7 bases; unmatched bases: 6. CDR3 size: 14 residues. CDR3 amino acids: CASSLVGTVGEAFF. CDR3 sequence (DNA): TGTGCCAGCAGCTTAGTAGGGACAGTTGGTGAAGCTTTCTTT.

This chain uses TRBV6-1 with TRBJ2-2; D unresolved. Germline CDR1 and CDR2: MNHNS and SASEGT. The V end lost 8 bases, the J end lost 5 bases, and 12 bases lay between the germline ends. CDR3 length: 13 residues. The CDR3 nucleotides read TGTGCCAGCGCTCCTAGTTGGACCGGGGAGCTGTTTTTT. Amino acids: CASAPSWTGELFF.

This clone was found a few times. This sequence joins TRBV9 and TRBJ2-3; the D gene is possibly TRBD1 (6 bases). Looked up from germline, CDR1 is SGDLS and CDR2 is YYNGEE. The CDR3 totals 16 residues. Trimming stripped 0 bases from V and 6 bases from J, with 17 bases between. CDR3 in amino acids: CASSVATGGGQDTQYF. DNA for the CDR3: TGTGCCAGCAGCGTAGCTACTGGGGGCGGGCAGGATACGCAGTATTTT.

The chain carries TRBV19 and TRBJ2-6; D possibly corresponds to TRBD2 (6 bases). CDR1 is LNHDA and CDR2 is SQIVND in the germline V gene (reference sequence). This CDR3 region has 17 residues. The V end lost 5 bases, the J end lost 0 bases, and 14 bases lay between the germline ends. Here the CDR3 reads CASSGPGLLSGANVLTF. The CDR3 DNA is TGTGCCAGTAGTGGCCCGGGACTTCTCTCTGGGGCCAACGTCCTGACTTTC. The full variable domain, in which reference TRBV19 and TRBJ2-6 provide the parts outside the CDR3, is DGGITQSPKYLFRKEGQNVTLSCEQNLNHDAMYWYRQDPGQGLRLIYYSQIVNDFQKGDIAEGYSVSREKKESFPLTVTSAQKNPTAFYLCASSGPGLLSGANVLTFGAGSRLTVL.

This chain links TRBV28 with TRBJ1-1; no clear D gene. Looked up from germline, CDR1 is MDHEN and CDR2 is SYDVKM. The germline V and J ends were trimmed by 7 bases and 3 bases, with 9 bases remaining between them. This CDR3 has 12 residues. The CDR3 DNA follows: TGTGCCAGCAACATGATAGACACTGAAGCTTTCTTT. Translated, it gives CASNMIDTEAFF.

V gene TRBV20-1 combines with J gene TRBJ2-7; D gene uncertain. Trimming removed 6 bases from V and 6 bases from J, with 12 bases in between. The CDR3 has 11 residues. Germline V gives CDR1 DFQATT, CDR2 SNEGSKA (reference sequence). The CDR3 nucleotides are TGCAGTGCCATAAGCCCCGGCGAGCAGTACTTC. This gives the protein CSAISPGEQYF.

The table lists this clone with a few counts. The chain uses TRBV11-2 and TRBJ2-5; 9 nucleotides align to TRBD1. With V trimmed by 1 base and J by 5 bases, 5 bases remained unmatched. The CDR3 totals 15 residues. The germline V gene has CDR1 SGHAT and CDR2 FQNNGV. The CDR3 nucleotides read TGTGCCAGCAGCTTAGGTCACAGGGGGCCGGAGACCCAGTACTTC. The encoded protein is CASSLGHRGPETQYF.

The rearrangement links TRBV6-5 to TRBJ2-7; 9 bases align to TRBD1. Looked up from germline, CDR1 is MNHEY and CDR2 is SVGAGI. CDR3 size: 16 residues. After removal of 4 bases from V and 4 bases from J, the junction contained 11 bases not matched to a gene. The CDR3 coding sequence is TGTGCCAGCAGTTCCCTCCCGGGACAGGGTACTTACGAGCAGTACTTC. Translating gives CASSSLPGQGTYEQYF.

The rearrangement links TRBV28 to TRBJ2-7, with a tentative D call TRBD2 (5 bases). The CDR3 runs to 15 residues. V was clipped by 3 bases and J by 1 base, with 13 bases between them. In germline, CDR1 is MDHEN, CDR2 SYDVKM. The DNA of the CDR3 is TGTGCCAGCAGTTTGGGAGACACCCGGTCCTACGAGCAGTACTTC. Its translation is CASSLGDTRSYEQYF.

The rearrangement joins TRBV5-8 to TRBJ1-3; D not certain. This CDR3 is built from 15 residues. V lost 4 bases and J 0 bases, leaving 11 bases between the germline ends. CDR1 and CDR2 from the germline V gene are SGHTS and YDEGEE. CDR3 bases: TGTGCCAGCAGCACCGAGGTCCGCTCTGGAAACACCATATATTTT. Its protein is CASSTEVRSGNTIYF.

The chain carries TRBV11-2 and TRBJ1-1, with D hard to call. The germline CDR1 and CDR2 sequences are SGHAT and FQNNGV. CDR3 size: 13 residues. Trimming cost V 1 base and J 1 base, with 4 bases left between them. CDR3 in DNA: TGTGCCAGCAGCTTAGGACGGAACACTGAAGCTTTCTTT. This encodes CASSLGRNTEAFF.

The genes are TRBV7-9 and TRBJ2-1; 11 bases match TRBD1. The CDR3 covers 16 residues. V shed 1 base and J 2 bases; nucleotides not matched to a gene: 1. Germline loops: CDR1 SEHNR, CDR2 FQNEAQ (reference sequence). CDR3 sequence: CASSLGGQGAYNEQFF. The CDR3 nucleotides are TGTGCCAGCAGCTTAGGGGGACAGGGGGCCTACAATGAGCAGTTCTTC.

The chain employs TRBV2 and TRBJ2-3; TRBD2 might be the D (6 bases). The V gene lost 8 bases and the J gene lost 0 bases, with 12 bases spanning the gap. The germline V gene encodes CDR1 SNHLY and CDR2 FYNNEI. The CDR3 extends over 14 amino acids. This CDR3 is CASGRGPSTDTQYF. The CDR3, as DNA: TGTGCCAGCGGGCGGGGCCCTAGCACAGATACGCAGTATTTT.

V and J are TRBV28 and TRBJ2-1; D is perhaps TRBD1 or TRBD2 (5 bases each). Germline-derived CDR1 and CDR2 are MDHEN and SYDVKM. This CDR3 has 15 residues. V lost 5 bases and J lost 7, with 18 bases in between. The CDR3 sequence is CASSPTADWGNEQFF. CDR3 bases: TGTGCCAGCAGTCCAACAGCCGACTGGGGGAATGAGCAGTTCTTC.

The chain uses TRBV13 and TRBJ2-1; perhaps TRBD2 as D (6 bases). V was pared by 7 bases and J by 2 bases, with 15 bases between. The CDR3 has 15 amino acids. Germline loops: CDR1 PRHDT, CDR2 FYEKMQ (reference sequence). CDR3 sequence (DNA): TGTGCCAGCACCGATAGCGGTGGTGCCTACAATGAGCAGTTCTTC. Translation gives CASTDSGGAYNEQFF.

The chain couples TRBV18 to TRBJ2-6, with D hard to call. Germline CDR1 KGHSH, CDR2 LQKENI. CDR3 length: 17 residues. Trimming removed 7 bases from V and 3 bases from J, with 19 bases in between. CDR3 sequence (DNA): TGTGCCAGCTTCTTCTCAATAGATCAGTATGGGGCCAACGTCCTGACTTTC. It specifies CASFFSIDQYGANVLTF.

The chain joins TRBV10-1 to TRBJ2-3; 12 nucleotides align to TRBD1. This CDR3 contains 19 residues. CDR1 is WNHNN, CDR2 SYGVQD, per germline (reference sequence). With 0 bases clipped from V and 5 bases from J, the junction kept 12 bases outside the gene matches. CDR3 loop: CASSESKYGTGGRIDTQYF. Here the CDR3 DNA reads TGCGCCAGCAGTGAGTCGAAGTACGGGACAGGGGGCAGGATAGATACGCAGTATTTT.

The chain joins TRBV6-6 to TRBJ2-3; 7 nucleotides match TRBD1. The length of the CDR3 is 14 residues. With 6 bases clipped from V and 4 bases from J, the junction kept 7 bases outside the gene matches. CDR1 and CDR2 from the germline V gene are MNHNY and SVGAGI (reference sequence). The CDR3 bases are TGTGCCAGCAGGCTTACAGGGGTGGCAGATACGCAGTATTTT. Amino acid sequence: CASRLTGVADTQYF.